This T cell receptor (beta chain) comes out of a study of regulatory T cells in long-lasting Graves disease. This sample's time point: newly diagnosed GD, antithyroid drugs for less than 3 months. The TCR library used RNA extracted from PBMCs. By American Thyroid Association guidelines, Graves' disease was diagnosed in the cohort. Study outcomes and limitations: Public clonotype sharing was higher in persistent than newly diagnosed patients.

This clonotype was counted ten times or more. Its antigen is unknown. Germline values: CDR1 SNHLY, CDR2 FYNNEI. Trimming stripped 0 bases from V and 8 bases from J, with 10 bases between. There are 13 residues in the CDR3. Building of the TCR beta libraries involved iRepertoire HTBI primers and Arm-PCR of CDR3 regions. Authors' processing steps: Spanning all samples, the identified segments comprised 60 to 70 TRBV and around 15 TRBJ. MiXCR, applied by TCRdb to the multiplex PCR reads, yields one record per CDR3 protein. The V and J calls were determined by TCRdb, not by the authors. The sample lists some 250,000 distinct CDR3 sequences, under 20% occurring once. The data were also submitted as part of a second study, on T cells in Graves' hyperthyroidism and ophthalmopathy. That work contributes: The TCR CDR3 first-round RT-PCR relied on the HTBI primer set.

This clonotype originated in a woman aged 25-40 years with Graves disease. The starting material was peripheral blood mononuclear cells (PBMCs), obtained at new diagnosis, from a patient treated with antithyroid drugs. The gene calls are TRBV2 and TRBJ1-2, with D unclear. The CDR3 DNA follows: TGTGCCAGCAGTGAAGCCCGTTCCGGCGGCTACACCTTC. Encoded protein: CASSEARSGGYTF.